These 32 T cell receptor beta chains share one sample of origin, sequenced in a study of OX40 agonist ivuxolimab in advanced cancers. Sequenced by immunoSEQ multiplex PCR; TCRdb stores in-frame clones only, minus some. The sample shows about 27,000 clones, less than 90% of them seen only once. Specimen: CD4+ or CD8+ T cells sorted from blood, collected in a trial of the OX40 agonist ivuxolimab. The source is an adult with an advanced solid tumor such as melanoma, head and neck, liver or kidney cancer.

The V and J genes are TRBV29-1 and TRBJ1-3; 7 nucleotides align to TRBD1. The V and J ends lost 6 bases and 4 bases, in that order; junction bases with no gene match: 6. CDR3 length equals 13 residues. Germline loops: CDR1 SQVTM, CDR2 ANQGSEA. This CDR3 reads CSVHTGAGNTIYF. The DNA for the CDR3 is TGCAGCGTGCATACAGGGGCAGGAAACACCATATATTTT.

CDR3: CASSTLISGFYGYTF. The CDR3 bases are TGTGCCAGCAGCACCCTTATTTCGGGTTTTTATGGCTACACCTTC. This chain uses TRBV7-9 with TRBJ1-2; D uncertain. Trimming pared 5 bases from V and 5 bases from J, leaving 18 bases between. This CDR3 contains 15 residues. The germline V gene encodes CDR1 SEHNR and CDR2 FQNEAQ (reference sequence).

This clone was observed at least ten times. The CDR3 region is CASMGRPYGNQPQHF. DNA for the CDR3: TGTGCCAGTATGGGACGCCCTTATGGCAATCAGCCCCAGCATTTT. The chain recombines TRBV19 with TRBJ1-5; TRBD1 might be the D (5 bases). CDR3 length: 15 amino acids. Germline-derived CDR1 and CDR2 are LNHDA and SQIVND (reference sequence). V was cut by 7 bases and J by 2 bases, with 15 bases left in between.

This CDR3 reads CASSPQRRSLTDTQYF. CDR3 DNA sequence: TGTGCCAGCAGCCCCCAGCGGAGGTCCCTCACAGATACGCAGTATTTT. The chain combines TRBV28 with TRBJ2-3, with D possibly matching TRBD2 (5 bases). Germline V gene lookup returns CDR1 MDHEN and CDR2 SYDVKM. The CDR3 sequence is 16 residues long. Trimming cost V 6 bases and J 2 bases, with 18 bases left between them.

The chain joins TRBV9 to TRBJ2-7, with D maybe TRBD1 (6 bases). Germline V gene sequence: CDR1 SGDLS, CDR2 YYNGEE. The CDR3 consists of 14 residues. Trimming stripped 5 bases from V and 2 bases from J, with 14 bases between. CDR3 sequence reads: CASSASGQPYEQYF. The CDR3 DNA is TGTGCCAGCAGTGCTTCCGGACAGCCCTACGAGCAGTACTTC.

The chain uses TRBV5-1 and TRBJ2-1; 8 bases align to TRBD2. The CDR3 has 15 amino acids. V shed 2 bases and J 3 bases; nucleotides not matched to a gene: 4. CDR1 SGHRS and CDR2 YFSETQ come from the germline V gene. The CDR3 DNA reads TGCGCCAGCAGCTTTGTAGCGGGGAGCTACAATGAGCAGTTCTTC. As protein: CASSFVAGSYNEQFF.

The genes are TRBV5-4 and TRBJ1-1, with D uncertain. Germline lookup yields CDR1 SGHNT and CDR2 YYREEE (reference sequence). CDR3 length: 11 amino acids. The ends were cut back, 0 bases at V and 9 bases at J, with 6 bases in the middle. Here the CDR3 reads CASSLGDKAFF. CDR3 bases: TGTGCCAGCAGCTTGGGAGATAAAGCTTTCTTT.

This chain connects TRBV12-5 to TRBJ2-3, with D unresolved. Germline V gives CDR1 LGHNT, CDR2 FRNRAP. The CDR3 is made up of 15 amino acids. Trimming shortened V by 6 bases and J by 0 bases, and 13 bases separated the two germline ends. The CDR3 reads CASGTQPSSTDTQYF. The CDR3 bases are TGTGCTAGTGGAACTCAACCGTCGAGCACAGATACGCAGTATTTT. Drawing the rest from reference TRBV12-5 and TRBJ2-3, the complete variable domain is DARVTQTPRHKVTEMGQEVTMRCQPILGHNTVFWYRQTMMQGLELLAYFRNRAPLDDSGMPKDRFSAEMPDATLATLKIQPSEPRDSAVYFCASGTQPSSTDTQYFGPGTRLTVL.

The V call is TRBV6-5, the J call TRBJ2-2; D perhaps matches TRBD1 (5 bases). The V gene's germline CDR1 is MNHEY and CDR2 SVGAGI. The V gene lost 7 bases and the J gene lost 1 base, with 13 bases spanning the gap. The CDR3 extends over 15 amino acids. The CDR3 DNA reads TGTGCCAGCACCCTTTCCCAGGGGAACACCGGGGAGCTGTTTTTT. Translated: CASTLSQGNTGELFF.

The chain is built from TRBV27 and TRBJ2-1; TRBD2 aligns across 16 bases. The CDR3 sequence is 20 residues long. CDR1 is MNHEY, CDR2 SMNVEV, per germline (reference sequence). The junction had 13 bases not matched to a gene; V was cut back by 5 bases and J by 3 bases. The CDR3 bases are TGTGCCAGCAGTCCATTTCGCGGGACTAGCGGGAGGGCCGTCTACAATGAGCAGTTCTTC. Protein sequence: CASSPFRGTSGRAVYNEQFF.

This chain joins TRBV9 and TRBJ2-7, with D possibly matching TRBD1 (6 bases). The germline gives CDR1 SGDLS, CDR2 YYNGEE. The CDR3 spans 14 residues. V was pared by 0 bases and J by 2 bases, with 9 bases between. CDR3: CASSVGGQPYEQYF. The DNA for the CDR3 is TGTGCCAGCAGCGTAGGGGGGCAGCCCTACGAGCAGTACTTC.

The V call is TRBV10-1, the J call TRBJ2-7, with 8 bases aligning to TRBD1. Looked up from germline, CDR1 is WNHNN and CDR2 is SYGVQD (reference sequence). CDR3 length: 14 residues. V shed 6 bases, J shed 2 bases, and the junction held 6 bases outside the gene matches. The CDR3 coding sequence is TGCGCCAGCAGCCAGGGGGCTGGGACCTACGAGCAGTACTTC. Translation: CASSQGAGTYEQYF.

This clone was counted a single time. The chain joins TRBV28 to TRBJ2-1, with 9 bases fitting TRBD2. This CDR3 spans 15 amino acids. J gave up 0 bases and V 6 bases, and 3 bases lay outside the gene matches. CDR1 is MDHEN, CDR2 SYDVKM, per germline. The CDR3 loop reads CASSRTSDSYNEQFF. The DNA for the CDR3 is TGTGCCAGCAGCCGGACTAGCGACTCCTACAATGAGCAGTTCTTC.

CDR3: CASSFRVEEPQHF. In DNA form, the CDR3 reads TGTGCCAGCAGTTTTCGAGTTGAAGAGCCCCAGCATTTT. The V call is TRBV27, the J call TRBJ1-5; D is unresolved. V dropped 3 bases and J dropped 8 bases, with 11 bases sitting between them. This CDR3 has 13 amino acids. Germline CDR1 and CDR2: MNHEY and SMNVEV (reference sequence).

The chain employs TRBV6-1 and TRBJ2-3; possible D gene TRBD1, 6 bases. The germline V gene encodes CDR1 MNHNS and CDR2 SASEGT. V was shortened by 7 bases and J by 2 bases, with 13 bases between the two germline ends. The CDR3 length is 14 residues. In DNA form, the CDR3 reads TGTGCCAGCATTCAGGGGAGATACACAGATACGCAGTATTTT. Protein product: CASIQGRYTDTQYF.

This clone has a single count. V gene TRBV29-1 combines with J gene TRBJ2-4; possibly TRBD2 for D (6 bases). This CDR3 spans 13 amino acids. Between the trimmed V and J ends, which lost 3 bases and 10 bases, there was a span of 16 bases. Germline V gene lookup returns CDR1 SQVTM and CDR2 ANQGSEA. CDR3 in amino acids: CSVDRRDLGIQYF. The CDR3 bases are TGCAGCGTTGACCGGCGGGACCTTGGAATTCAGTACTTC.

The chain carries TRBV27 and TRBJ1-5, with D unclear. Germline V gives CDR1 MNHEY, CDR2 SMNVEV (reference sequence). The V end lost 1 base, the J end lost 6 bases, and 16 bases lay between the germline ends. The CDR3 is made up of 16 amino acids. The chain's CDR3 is CASSLLGREGGQPQHF. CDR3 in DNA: TGTGCCAGCAGTTTATTAGGCCGGGAGGGAGGTCAGCCCCAGCATTTT.

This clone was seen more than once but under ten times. CDR3 loop: CASSPGLGGANVLTF. Here the CDR3 DNA reads TGTGCCAGCAGTCCGGGACTTGGAGGGGCCAACGTCCTGACTTTC. This sequence joins TRBV27 and TRBJ2-6; TRBD2 might be the D (6 bases). The V gene lost 5 bases and the J gene lost 4 bases, with 12 bases spanning the gap. The CDR3 runs 15 residues. Germline V CDR1 and CDR2: MNHEY, SMNVEV (reference sequence).

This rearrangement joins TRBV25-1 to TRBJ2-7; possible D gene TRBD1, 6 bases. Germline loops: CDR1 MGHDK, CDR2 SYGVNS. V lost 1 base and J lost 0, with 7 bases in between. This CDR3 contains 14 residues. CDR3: CASSEWDISYEQYF. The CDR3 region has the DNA TGTGCCAGCAGTGAATGGGACATCTCCTACGAGCAGTACTTC.

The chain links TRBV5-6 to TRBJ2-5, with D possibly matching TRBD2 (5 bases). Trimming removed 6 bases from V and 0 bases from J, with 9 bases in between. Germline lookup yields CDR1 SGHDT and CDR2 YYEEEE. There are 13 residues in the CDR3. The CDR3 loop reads CASTQRHQETQYF. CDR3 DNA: TGTGCCAGCACCCAGCGGCACCAAGAGACCCAGTACTTC.

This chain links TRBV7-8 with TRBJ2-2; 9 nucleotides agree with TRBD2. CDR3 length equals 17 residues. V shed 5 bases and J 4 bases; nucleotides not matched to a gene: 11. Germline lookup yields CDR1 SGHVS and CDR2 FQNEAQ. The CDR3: CASSPTASGGFTGELFF. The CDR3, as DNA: TGTGCCAGCAGCCCGACGGCGAGCGGGGGGTTCACCGGGGAGCTGTTTTTT.

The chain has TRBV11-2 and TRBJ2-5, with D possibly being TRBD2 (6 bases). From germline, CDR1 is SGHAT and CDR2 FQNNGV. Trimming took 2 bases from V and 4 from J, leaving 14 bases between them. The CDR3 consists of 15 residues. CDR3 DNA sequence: TGTGCCAGCAGCTTATGGTCACGGGAGAGAGAGACCCAGTACTTC. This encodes CASSLWSRERETQYF.

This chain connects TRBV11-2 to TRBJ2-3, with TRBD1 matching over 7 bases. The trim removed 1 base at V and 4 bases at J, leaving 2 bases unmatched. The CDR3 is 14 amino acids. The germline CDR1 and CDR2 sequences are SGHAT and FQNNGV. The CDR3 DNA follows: TGTGCCAGCAGCTTAGGAACAGGGGCAGATACGCAGTATTTT. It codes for CASSLGTGADTQYF.

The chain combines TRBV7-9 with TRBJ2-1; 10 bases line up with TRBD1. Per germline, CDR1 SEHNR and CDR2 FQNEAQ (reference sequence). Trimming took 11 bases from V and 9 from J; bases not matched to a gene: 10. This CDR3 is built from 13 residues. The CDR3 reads CALGQGYSVEQFF. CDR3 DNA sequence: TGTGCCTTGGGACAGGGGTATAGTGTTGAGCAGTTCTTC.

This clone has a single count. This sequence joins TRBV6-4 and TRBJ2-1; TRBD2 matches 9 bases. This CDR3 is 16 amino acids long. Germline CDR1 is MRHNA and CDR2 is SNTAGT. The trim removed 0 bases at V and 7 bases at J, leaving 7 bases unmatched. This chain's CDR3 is CASSDSGGGAWNEQFF. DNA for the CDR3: TGTGCCAGCAGTGACTCTGGCGGGGGGGCCTGGAATGAGCAGTTCTTC.

CDR3 residues: CASSDVGRNEKLFF. The CDR3 DNA follows: TGTGCCAGCAGTGATGTCGGGCGTAATGAAAAACTGTTTTTT. The V and J genes are TRBV2 and TRBJ1-4, with D unclear. The V end lost 3 bases, the J end lost 4 bases, and 9 bases lay between the germline ends. This CDR3 has 14 residues. Germline CDR1 SNHLY, CDR2 FYNNEI.

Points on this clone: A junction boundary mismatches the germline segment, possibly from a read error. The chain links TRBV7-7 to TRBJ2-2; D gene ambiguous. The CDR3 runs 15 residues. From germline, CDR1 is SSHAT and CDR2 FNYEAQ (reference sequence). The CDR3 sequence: CASSPSARWTGELFF. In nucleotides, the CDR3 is TGTGCTAGCAGCCCTTCTGCGCGTTGGACCGGGGAGCTGTTTTTT.

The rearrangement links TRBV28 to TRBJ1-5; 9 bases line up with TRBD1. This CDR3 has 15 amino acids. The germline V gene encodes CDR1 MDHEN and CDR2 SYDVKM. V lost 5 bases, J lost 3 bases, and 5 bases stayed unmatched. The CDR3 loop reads CASSRTGEVNQPQHF. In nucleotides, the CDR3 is TGTGCCAGCAGTAGGACAGGGGAGGTCAATCAGCCCCAGCATTTT. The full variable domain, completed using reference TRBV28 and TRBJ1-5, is DVKVTQSSRYLVKRTGEKVFLECVQDMDHENMFWYRQDPGLGLRLIYFSYDVKMKEKGDIPEGYSVSREKKERFSLILESASTNQTSMYLCASSRTGEVNQPQHFGDGTRLSIL.

CDR3 amino acids: CATSAHRGSTGELFF. CDR3 nucleotide sequence: TGTGCCACCAGCGCCCACAGGGGTTCGACCGGGGAGCTGTTTTTT. The chain uses TRBV15 and TRBJ2-2, with 7 nucleotides matching TRBD1. The V gene end was trimmed by 5 bases and the J gene end by 5 bases; junction bases not matched to a gene: 8. CDR3 length: 15 residues. CDR1 and CDR2 from the germline V gene are LNHNV and YYDKDF (reference sequence).

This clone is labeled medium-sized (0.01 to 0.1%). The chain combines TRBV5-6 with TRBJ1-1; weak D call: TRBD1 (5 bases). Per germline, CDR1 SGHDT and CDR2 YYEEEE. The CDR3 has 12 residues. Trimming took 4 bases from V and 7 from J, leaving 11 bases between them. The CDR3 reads CASSPGQFEAFF. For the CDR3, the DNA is TGTGCCAGCAGCCCTGGACAATTTGAAGCTTTCTTT.

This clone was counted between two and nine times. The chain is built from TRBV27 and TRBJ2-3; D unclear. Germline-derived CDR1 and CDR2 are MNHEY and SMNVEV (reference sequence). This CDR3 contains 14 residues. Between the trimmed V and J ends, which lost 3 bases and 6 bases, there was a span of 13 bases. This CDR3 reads CASSFGEFRDTQYF. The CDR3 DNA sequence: TGTGCCAGCAGTTTCGGAGAGTTTAGGGATACGCAGTATTTT.

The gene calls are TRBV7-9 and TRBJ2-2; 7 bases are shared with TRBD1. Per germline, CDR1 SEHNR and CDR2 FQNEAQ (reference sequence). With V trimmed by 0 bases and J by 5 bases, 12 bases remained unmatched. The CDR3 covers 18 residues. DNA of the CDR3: TGTGCCAGCAGCTTAGCGGTCGGGACAGTACGTGAAACCGGGGAGCTGTTTTTT. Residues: CASSLAVGTVRETGELFF.